This T cell receptor beta chain was retrieved from a study of graft-versus-host responses after intestinal transplantation. About the research overall: Uniformly, recipients were administered anti-thymocyte globulin induction with subsequent tacrolimus and steroids for three to four years. Findings and caveats of the study: Patients with graft-donor T cell macrochimerism had high graft-versus-host to host-versus-graft clonal ratios in allografts.

Only in-frame clones appear in the TCRdb table, and some are missing; sequencing was by immunoSEQ multiplex PCR. Here the sample spans 8,000 to 11,000 clones, 36% being singletons. Responder cells labeled with CFSE (approximately 200,000) were co-plated with irradiated stimulator cells labeled with violet dye (approximately 200,000). This clonotype originated in a human patient who received an intestinal transplant. This specimen consisted of alloreactive CD8+ T cells from a mixed lymphocyte reaction culture, obtained before intestinal transplant. Subset described: CFSE-low proliferating T cells sorted from roughly 6-day pre-transplant mixed lymphocyte reaction (GvH or HvG direction).

The CDR3 sequence is CATSSRGKDYGYTF. The CDR3 bases are TGTGCCACCAGCAGCAGGGGAAAGGACTATGGCTACACCTTC. The chain recombines TRBV15 with TRBJ1-2; D is perhaps TRBD1 (6 bases). The ends were cut back, 3 bases at V and 3 bases at J, with 11 bases in the middle. The CDR3 is 14 amino acids. CDR1 and CDR2 from the germline V gene are LNHNV and YYDKDF (reference sequence).